The clone carrying this TCR beta chain has a handful of counts. The antigen is unknown. The V segment lost 5 bases and the J segment 4 bases; nucleotides outside the gene matches: 2. Germline CDR1 and CDR2: KGHSH and LQKENI. There are 13 residues in the CDR3. This sample is drawn from a study of untreated major depressive disorder. The study's findings and limits: Compared with controls, depressed patients showed more TRBV05-01 (Vbeta 5.1) usage in CD4+ T cells.

The donors were all European-descended. CD4+ T cells were isolated from thawed PBMCs by magnetic negative selection. The protocol was immunoSEQ multiplex PCR, while the TCRdb copy is restricted to in-frame clones and leaves out a portion. The table records about 19,000 clones, roughly 84% of them present only once. The chain combines TRBV18 with TRBJ2-5; 9 bases agree with TRBD1. This clonotype originated in a woman in her 30s in good health. The sequenced sample consisted of CD4+ T cells from PBMCs. DNA for the CDR3: TGTGCCAGCTCATCGGACAGGGGAGAGACCCAGTACTTC. The encoded protein is CASSSDRGETQYF.